Shown below are 25 T cell receptor beta chains from a single sample sequenced in a study of blood T cell repertoires in COVID-19. Produced via immunoSEQ multiplex PCR; TCRdb's table is partial and in-frame only. The data contain approximately 120,000 clones, 88% of them singletons. Material: peripheral blood. The origin of the receptors is a woman older than 75 with acute or convalescent COVID-19.

The gene calls are TRBV5-1 and TRBJ2-1; possibly TRBD2 for D (6 bases). Trimming took 5 bases from V and 9 from J, leaving 18 bases between them. Looked up from germline, CDR1 is SGHRS and CDR2 is YFSETQ. The CDR3 is 14 amino acids. The CDR3 nucleotides read TGCGCCAGCAGTCGAACCGCGGGAATAGCTGAGCAGTTCTTC. This translates into CASSRTAGIAEQFF.

This clone occurred a few times. This chain links TRBV7-9 with TRBJ2-3; TRBD2 aligns across 7 bases. Germline-derived CDR1 and CDR2 are SEHNR and FQNEAQ (reference sequence). This CDR3 is built from 15 residues. J gave up 1 base and V 5 bases, and 6 bases lay outside the gene matches. The CDR3 loop reads CASSPNLAGTDTQYF. The CDR3 bases are TGTGCCAGCAGCCCCAACCTAGCGGGCACAGATACGCAGTATTTT.

Concerning this clone itself: The same CDR3 is also encoded by other DNA sequences in this sample. The V and J genes are TRBV9 and TRBJ2-2; D call uncertain. The CDR3 has 15 amino acids. Trimming shortened V by 0 bases and J by 0 bases, and 6 bases separated the two germline ends. CDR1 and CDR2 from the germline V gene are SGDLS and YYNGEE. The CDR3 region has the DNA TGTGCCAGCAGCGTAGCGGGTACGAACACCGGGGAGCTGTTTTTT. It specifies CASSVAGTNTGELFF.

The chain combines TRBV6-1 with TRBJ2-5, with a possible D match to TRBD1 (6 bases). This CDR3 has 17 residues. Germline-derived CDR1 and CDR2 are MNHNS and SASEGT. V was trimmed by 0 bases and J by 0 bases, leaving 14 bases between them. The DNA of the CDR3 is TGTGCCAGCAGTGAAGCGCCGAGGGGGACGTACCAAGAGACCCAGTACTTC. This codes for CASSEAPRGTYQETQYF.

This chain links TRBV9 with TRBJ2-1, with unresolved D. Trimming pared 0 bases from V and 7 bases from J, leaving 11 bases between. This CDR3 contains 14 residues. Per germline, CDR1 SGDLS and CDR2 YYNGEE. The CDR3 reads CASSVADGANEQFF. In DNA form, the CDR3 reads TGTGCCAGCAGCGTAGCTGATGGAGCGAATGAGCAGTTCTTC. The full variable domain, rest sourced from reference TRBV9 and TRBJ2-1, is DSGVTQTPKHLITATGQRVTLRCSPRSGDLSVYWYQQSLDQGLQFLIQYYNGEERAKGNILERFSAQQFPDLHSELNLSSLELGDSALYFCASSVADGANEQFFGPGTRLTVL.

This sequence joins TRBV28 and TRBJ1-1; D unresolved. The CDR3 covers 11 residues. The germline V gene encodes CDR1 MDHEN and CDR2 SYDVKM. Trimming stripped 7 bases from V and 7 bases from J, with 10 bases between. Written as DNA, the CDR3 is TGTGCCAGCAAATTGACGGGTGAAGCTTTCTTT. It specifies CASKLTGEAFF. Complete variable domain (other parts from reference TRBV28 and TRBJ1-1): DVKVTQSSRYLVKRTGEKVFLECVQDMDHENMFWYRQDPGLGLRLIYFSYDVKMKEKGDIPEGYSVSREKKERFSLILESASTNQTSMYLCASKLTGEAFFGQGTRLTVV.

The V and J genes are TRBV2 and TRBJ1-1, with a weak D call TRBD1 (5 bases). Per the germline V gene, CDR1 is SNHLY and CDR2 is FYNNEI. CDR3 length: 14 amino acids. V was shortened by 6 bases and J by 5 bases, with 16 bases between the two germline ends. CDR3 protein: CASRTLQVGTEAFF. CDR3 DNA sequence: TGTGCCAGCAGGACCCTACAGGTTGGTACTGAAGCTTTCTTT.

The V gene is TRBV4-1, the J gene TRBJ1-6, with no clear D. The CDR3 is 16 amino acids. Trimming cost V 0 bases and J 6 bases, with 12 bases left between them. Germline-derived CDR1 and CDR2 are MGHRA and YSYEKL. The CDR3 DNA reads as TGCGCCAGCAGCCAAGATAGAGGCTTGGGTAATTCACCCCTCCACTTT. Translated, it gives CASSQDRGLGNSPLHF.

This rearrangement joins TRBV5-6 to TRBJ2-1, with TRBD2 matching over 11 bases. Germline V gene sequence: CDR1 SGHDT, CDR2 YYEEEE. There are 17 residues in the CDR3. The V gene end was trimmed by 0 bases and the J gene end by 8 bases; junction bases not matched to a gene: 10. The DNA of the CDR3 is TGTGCCAGCAGCTTGGGCAGCCTAGCGGGGGGCCGGGATGAGCAGTTCTTC. Translation gives CASSLGSLAGGRDEQFF.

The chain combines TRBV9 with TRBJ1-4, with D maybe TRBD1 (5 bases). The CDR3 has 13 residues. Germline V lookup: CDR1 SGDLS, CDR2 YYNGEE. V lost 4 bases and J lost 8, with 12 bases in between. CDR3 amino acids: CASSPENREKLFF. The CDR3 nucleotides read TGTGCCAGCAGCCCCGAGAACAGGGAAAAACTGTTTTTT.

The chain has TRBV19 and TRBJ2-3; TRBD1 matches at 10 bases. This CDR3 spans 17 amino acids. Germline CDR1 LNHDA, CDR2 SQIVND (reference sequence). With 9 bases clipped from V and 4 bases from J, the junction kept 16 bases outside the gene matches. Written as DNA, the CDR3 is TGTGCCAGCACCCGGGGTGGGGGACAGGGGAGGGCAGATACGCAGTATTTT. Its protein is CASTRGGGQGRADTQYF. The whole variable domain, filled in from reference TRBV19 and TRBJ2-3, reads DGGITQSPKYLFRKEGQNVTLSCEQNLNHDAMYWYRQDPGQGLRLIYYSQIVNDFQKGDIAEGYSVSREKKESFPLTVTSAQKNPTAFYLCASTRGGGQGRADTQYFGPGTRLTVL.

V usage is TRBV7-8 and J usage is TRBJ1-5, with a tentative D call TRBD1 (5 bases). This CDR3 has 15 amino acids. V shed 2 bases and J shed 7 bases, with 15 bases lying between them. Germline loops: CDR1 SGHVS, CDR2 FQNEAQ. CDR3 sequence (DNA): TGTGCCAGCAGCTTAACTACCAGGGTGGGCCAGCCCCAGCATTTT. Translation gives CASSLTTRVGQPQHF.

The V call is TRBV12-3 or TRBV12-4, the J call TRBJ2-3, with 7 bases matching TRBD1. V shed 6 bases, J shed 9 bases, and the junction held 6 bases outside the gene matches. The CDR3 has 12 residues. The CDR3 region is CASRTRQGTQYF. For the CDR3, the DNA is TGTGCCAGCAGGACCCGACAGGGAACGCAGTATTTT.

The chain is built from TRBV9 and TRBJ1-1; 7 nucleotides line up with TRBD1. Germline CDR1 is SGDLS and CDR2 is YYNGEE. Germline trimming cut 3 bases from V and 8 bases from J; bases unmatched to any gene: 16. This CDR3 comprises 16 residues. The CDR3 reads CASSAIRGRRGEEAFF. The CDR3 bases are TGTGCCAGCAGCGCGATAAGGGGGCGGCGCGGGGAGGAAGCTTTCTTT.

This clone has just a few counts. This chain links TRBV19 with TRBJ2-5, with 8 bases matching TRBD2. The germline CDR1 and CDR2 sequences are LNHDA and SQIVND (reference sequence). V was clipped by 10 bases and J by 4 bases; unmatched bases: 14. CDR3 length: 15 amino acids. The CDR3 sequence: CATSGGGGWIETQYF. In nucleotides, the CDR3 is TGTGCCACTTCGGGAGGCGGGGGGTGGATAGAGACCCAGTACTTC.

This clone has a single count. At one end the junction does not follow the germline gene, possibly because of a read error. Within the sample, other DNA sequences also encode this same CDR3. The rearrangement uses TRBV27 and TRBJ1-4, with a weak D call TRBD1 (6 bases). CDR1 and CDR2 from the germline V gene are MNHEY and SMNVEV (reference sequence). The CDR3 consists of 14 residues. The CDR3 sequence: CASSFSRGSEKLFF. In DNA form, the CDR3 reads TGCGCCAGCAGTTTTTCCAGGGGAAGTGAAAAACTGTTTTTT.

The chain recombines TRBV5-1 with TRBJ1-2, with D possibly being TRBD1 (6 bases). Germline V CDR1 and CDR2: SGHRS, YFSETQ. Trimming took 4 bases from V and 2 from J, leaving 12 bases between them. The length of the CDR3 is 14 residues. Here the CDR3 DNA reads TGCGCCAGCAGCCTTGACAGGTGGAACTATGGCTACACCTTC. Translation: CASSLDRWNYGYTF.

This chain uses TRBV6-4 with TRBJ1-1; 8 bases are a match to TRBD1. The CDR3 covers 14 residues. V gave up 6 bases and J gave up 2 bases; unmatched junction bases: 5. Germline CDR1 is MRHNA and CDR2 is SNTAGT. The CDR3 nucleotides are TGTGCCAGCAGGATGACAGGGGACAACACTGAAGCTTTCTTT. Its protein product is CASRMTGDNTEAFF.

The rearrangement links TRBV5-1 to TRBJ2-7; D is undetermined. The CDR3 totals 15 residues. The germline V gene has CDR1 SGHRS and CDR2 YFSETQ. Trimming shortened V by 3 bases and J by 0 bases, and 13 bases separated the two germline ends. The CDR3 sequence is CASSSTPRSSYEQYF. The CDR3 coding sequence is TGCGCCAGCAGCTCAACTCCCCGGAGCTCCTACGAGCAGTACTTC.

The chain recombines TRBV5-1 with TRBJ2-6; 11 bases line up with TRBD1. The CDR3 is 18 residues long. Germline V gene sequence: CDR1 SGHRS, CDR2 YFSETQ. The V segment lost 0 bases and the J segment 3 bases; nucleotides outside the gene matches: 5. CDR3 protein: CASSLAGTGGYGANVLTF. Here the CDR3 DNA reads TGCGCCAGCAGCTTGGCCGGGACAGGGGGTTATGGGGCCAACGTCCTGACTTTC.

A word on this clone: At one end the junction does not follow the germline gene, possibly because of a read error. The rearrangement links TRBV7-7 to TRBJ2-7, with 7 nucleotides matching TRBD1. The CDR3 covers 15 residues. Germline V gene sequence: CDR1 SSHAT, CDR2 FNYEAQ (reference sequence). The CDR3 here is CASSLGDSATYEQYF. For the CDR3, the DNA is TGTGCTAGCAGCTTAGGGGACAGCGCTACCTACGAGCAGTACTTC.

This clone was seen just once. V usage is TRBV11-2 and J usage is TRBJ2-7; D call uncertain. CDR3 length: 14 amino acids. Trimming took 5 bases from V and 2 from J, leaving 13 bases between them. Germline V gene sequence: CDR1 SGHAT, CDR2 FQNNGV. CDR3 in DNA: TGTGCCAGCAGCCCAGACTTCAGCACCTACGAGCAGTACTTC. As protein: CASSPDFSTYEQYF.

The V call is TRBV5-4, the J call TRBJ2-5, with D unresolved. The CDR3 is 15 residues long. The germline V gene encodes CDR1 SGHNT and CDR2 YYREEE (reference sequence). V lost 0 bases, J lost 5 bases, and 14 bases lay in between. CDR3 amino acids: CASSLVGAASETQYF. Written as DNA, the CDR3 is TGTGCCAGCAGCTTGGTGGGTGCGGCGTCGGAGACCCAGTACTTC. Full variable domain (rest looked up from reference TRBV5-4 and TRBJ2-5): ETGVTQSPTHLIKTRGQQVTLRCSSQSGHNTVSWYQQALGQGPQFIFQYYREEENGRGNFPPRFSGLQFPNYSSELNVNALELDDSALYLCASSLVGAASETQYFGPGTRLLVL.

The chain couples TRBV29-1 to TRBJ1-2, with TRBD1 identical over 9 bases. From germline, CDR1 is SQVTM and CDR2 ANQGSEA. This CDR3 has 13 amino acids. The junction had 4 bases not matched to a gene; V was cut back by 7 bases and J by 1 base. CDR3 nucleotide sequence: TGCAGCGGGGGACAGGGAATTAACTATGGCTACACCTTC. Its protein product is CSGGQGINYGYTF.

This clone was observed once. V is TRBV5-4 and J is TRBJ2-5; 8 nucleotides align to TRBD1. This CDR3 is built from 15 residues. CDR1 is SGHNT, CDR2 YYREEE, per germline (reference sequence). V gave up 4 bases and J gave up 1 base; unmatched junction bases: 6. CDR3 coding DNA: TGTGCCAGCAGCGCCTCCGGGACAGGCCAAGAGACCCAGTACTTC. This gives the protein CASSASGTGQETQYF.